The 18 T cell receptor beta chains given below trace back to one sample, sequenced in a study of shared clonotypes between healthy human individuals. Libraries were prepared by immunoSEQ multiplex PCR; TCRdb keeps only in-frame clonotypes and omits some of them. The sample yields 900,000 to 1,200,000 clones, 78% seen once. The source material was memory CD4+ T cells from PBMCs. Subset here: CD45RA-negative fraction. The receptors here all came from a man between 18 and 35 years old in good health. Some clones in this sample may be carry-over from other donors' samples.

The J gene is TRBJ2-7, the V gene TRBV18, with a possible D match to TRBD1 (6 bases). This CDR3 is built from 13 residues. V lost 3 bases and J lost 6, with 12 bases in between. The germline V gene encodes CDR1 KGHSH and CDR2 LQKENI. CDR3: CASSPLGAGEQYF. The DNA for the CDR3 is TGTGCCAGCTCACCCCTGGGGGCAGGCGAGCAGTACTTC.

The chain has TRBV10-3 and TRBJ2-1, with 11 bases fitting TRBD2. The CDR3 is 13 residues long. The V and J ends lost 7 bases and 8 bases, in that order; junction bases with no gene match: 4. CDR1 is ENHRY and CDR2 is SYGVKD in the germline V gene. The CDR3 reads CAITASGRYEQFF. The CDR3 DNA reads as TGTGCCATCACGGCTAGCGGGAGGTATGAGCAGTTCTTC.

Turning to this clone: Other DNA sequences in the same sample also yield this CDR3. The chain employs TRBV6-1 and TRBJ1-2; no clear D gene. The germline V gene has CDR1 MNHNS and CDR2 SASEGT. The CDR3 runs 12 residues. V dropped 8 bases and J dropped 2 bases, with 9 bases sitting between them. This CDR3 is CASSERNYGYTF. The CDR3 DNA reads as TGTGCCAGCTCGGAACGAAACTATGGCTACACCTTC.

The chain employs TRBV27 and TRBJ2-2, with unresolved D. The CDR3 consists of 15 residues. Trimming pared 6 bases from V and 0 bases from J, leaving 11 bases between. Germline CDR1 and CDR2: MNHEY and SMNVEV (reference sequence). CDR3 sequence: CASRLTVANTGELFF. The DNA for the CDR3 is TGTGCCAGCAGATTGACGGTGGCGAACACCGGGGAGCTGTTTTTT.

Turning to this clone: This may be a read error, as it is one base from a much larger clone. This CDR3 is also generated by other DNA sequences in the sample. This chain joins TRBV27 and TRBJ2-3; D not resolved. The V gene's germline CDR1 is MNHEY and CDR2 SMNVEV (reference sequence). Trimming cost V 6 bases and J 7 bases, with 8 bases left between them. The CDR3 is 11 amino acids. In DNA form, the CDR3 reads TGTGCCAGCAGCCTAGGTAATACGCAGTATTTT. Its protein product is CASSLGNTQYF.

A word on this clone: A much larger clone differs by one base, so this may be a read error. CDR3 coding DNA: TGTGCCAGTAGCCGAGACACAGATACGCAGTATTTT. Translating it yields CASSRDTDTQYF. The chain uses TRBV19 and TRBJ2-3; D not certain. V lost 6 bases, J lost 2 bases, and 6 bases lay in between. This CDR3 has 12 residues. The germline V gene has CDR1 LNHDA and CDR2 SQIVND (reference sequence).

The V and J genes are TRBV2 and TRBJ1-2; D gene uncertain. Trimming shortened V by 3 bases and J by 2 bases, and 10 bases separated the two germline ends. CDR1 is SNHLY, CDR2 FYNNEI, per germline. This CDR3 has 14 amino acids. DNA of the CDR3: TGTGCCAGCAGTGACAGCCCCTACAACTATGGCTACACCTTC. Residues: CASSDSPYNYGYTF.

The rearrangement links TRBV18 to TRBJ1-4, with D maybe TRBD1 (6 bases). The CDR3 has 13 residues. The V end was cut by 6 bases, the J end by 7 bases, with 12 bases between. Germline V gives CDR1 KGHSH, CDR2 LQKENI. CDR3 sequence: CASSQQTGEKLFF. The CDR3 DNA follows: TGTGCCAGCTCGCAACAGACAGGTGAAAAACTGTTTTTT.

The chain carries TRBV18 and TRBJ1-5; TRBD1 aligns across 7 bases. J was trimmed by 1 base and V by 5 bases; bases with no gene match: 2. The CDR3 is 14 amino acids. The germline gives CDR1 KGHSH, CDR2 LQKENI. The CDR3 region has the DNA TGTGCCAGCTCAAAGGGACAGAGCAATCAGCCCCAGCATTTT. Protein sequence: CASSKGQSNQPQHF. The full variable domain, completed using reference TRBV18 and TRBJ1-5, is NAGVMQNPRHLVRRRGQEARLRCSPMKGHSHVYWYRQLPEEGLKFMVYLQKENIIDESGMPKERFSAEFPKEGPSILRIQQVVRGDSAAYFCASSKGQSNQPQHFGDGTRLSIL.

V is TRBV28 and J is TRBJ1-2, with 11 bases matching TRBD1. Germline trimming cut 8 bases from V and 8 bases from J; bases unmatched to any gene: 19. Germline V lookup: CDR1 MDHEN, CDR2 SYDVKM. CDR3 length: 17 amino acids. CDR3 sequence: CASRGQGAEDYEKGYTF. The CDR3 DNA sequence: TGTGCCAGCCGAGGACAGGGGGCGGAAGATTACGAAAAAGGCTACACCTTC.

This clone was recorded at least ten times. V usage is TRBV7-2 and J usage is TRBJ1-4; D may be TRBD1 (6 bases). V lost 1 base, J lost 12 bases, and 9 bases lay in between. The V gene's germline CDR1 is SGHTA and CDR2 FQGNSA. CDR3 length equals 12 residues. The CDR3 is CASSLGAGELFF. The CDR3 DNA is TGTGCCAGCAGCTTAGGGGCAGGGGAACTGTTTTTT. Full variable domain (missing parts from reference TRBV7-2 and TRBJ1-4): GAGVSQSPSNKVTEKGKDVELRCDPISGHTALYWYRQSLGQGLEFLIYFQGNSAPDKSGLPSDRFSAERTGGSVSTLTIQRTQQEDSAVYLCASSLGAGELFFGSGTQLSVL.

The V gene is TRBV11-2, the J gene TRBJ2-1; D might be TRBD2 (5 bases). The germline V gene has CDR1 SGHAT and CDR2 FQNNGV. Trimming removed 1 base from V and 8 bases from J, with 12 bases in between. This CDR3 region has 14 residues. CDR3 amino acids: CASSLVAEGYEQFF. The CDR3 nucleotides read TGTGCCAGCAGCTTAGTTGCCGAGGGCTATGAGCAGTTCTTC.

The V and J genes are TRBV7-2 and TRBJ1-2, with 7 bases matching TRBD1. V gave up 0 bases and J gave up 4 bases; unmatched junction bases: 2. This CDR3 is built from 14 residues. Germline loops: CDR1 SGHTA, CDR2 FQGNSA. CDR3 DNA: TGTGCCAGCAGCTTAGCCCGGACAGGCTATGGCTACACCTTC. Residues: CASSLARTGYGYTF. Drawing the rest from reference TRBV7-2 and TRBJ1-2, the complete variable domain is GAGVSQSPSNKVTEKGKDVELRCDPISGHTALYWYRQSLGQGLEFLIYFQGNSAPDKSGLPSDRFSAERTGGSVSTLTIQRTQQEDSAVYLCASSLARTGYGYTFGSGTRLTVV.

This clone has a handful of counts. This chain links TRBV6-6 with TRBJ2-5; 8 bases match TRBD1. TRBJ2-7 explains the end of the DNA better; the J call may be wrong. The CDR3 covers 12 residues. Germline V gene data show CDR1 as MNHNY and CDR2 as SVGAGI (reference sequence). DNA of the CDR3: TGTGCCAGCGGAACTCAGGGGGCCGAGCAGTACTTC. Amino acid sequence: CASGTQGAEQYF.

The chain employs TRBV5-6 and TRBJ2-4, with a weak D call TRBD2 (5 bases). Between the trimmed V and J ends, which lost 2 bases and 2 bases, there was a span of 11 bases. The germline V gene has CDR1 SGHDT and CDR2 YYEEEE. CDR3 length equals 15 residues. CDR3 amino acids: CASSFGVASKNIQYF. The CDR3 DNA reads TGTGCCAGCAGCTTCGGGGTGGCCTCCAAAAACATTCAGTACTTC.

The gene calls are TRBV27 and TRBJ1-1; D perhaps matches TRBD1 (6 bases). Trimming took off 5 bases at V and 5 bases at J, with 15 bases between the two ends. CDR1 and CDR2 from the germline V gene are MNHEY and SMNVEV (reference sequence). This CDR3 contains 14 residues. In DNA form, the CDR3 reads TGTGCCAGCAGTAGCGGACAGCGGATTACTGAAGCTTTCTTT. Its protein is CASSSGQRITEAFF.

In this sample, this clone turned up many times. The chain has TRBV5-1 and TRBJ1-1; perhaps TRBD1 as D (5 bases). The germline V and J ends were trimmed by 4 bases and 3 bases, with 10 bases remaining between them. This CDR3 comprises 13 residues. From germline, CDR1 is SGHRS and CDR2 YFSETQ. CDR3 nucleotide sequence: TGCGCCAGCAGCCGATTAGGGGACACTGAAGCTTTCTTT. Amino acids: CASSRLGDTEAFF.

The V gene is TRBV29-1, the J gene TRBJ2-5, with 7 bases aligning to TRBD2. The CDR3 has 14 residues. Trimming at V came to 6 bases and at J to 5 bases, leaving 12 bases not matched to a gene. Germline CDR1 and CDR2: SQVTM and ANQGSEA. For the CDR3, the DNA is TGCAGCGTGACCTCCCCGGGAGGAGGGGAGACCCAGTACTTC. Encoded protein: CSVTSPGGGETQYF.